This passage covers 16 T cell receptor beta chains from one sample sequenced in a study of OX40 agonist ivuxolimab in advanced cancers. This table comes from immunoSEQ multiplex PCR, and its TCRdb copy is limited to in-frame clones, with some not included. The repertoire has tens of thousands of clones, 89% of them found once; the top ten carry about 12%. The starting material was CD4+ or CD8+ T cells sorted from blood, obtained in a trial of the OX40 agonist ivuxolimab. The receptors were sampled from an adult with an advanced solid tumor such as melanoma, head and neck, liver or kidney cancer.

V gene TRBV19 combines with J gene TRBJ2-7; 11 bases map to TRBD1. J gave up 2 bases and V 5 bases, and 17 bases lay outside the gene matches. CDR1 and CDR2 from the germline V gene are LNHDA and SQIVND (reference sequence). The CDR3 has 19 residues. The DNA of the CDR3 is TGTGCCAGTAGTCCCCGTCCCGGACAGGGGGCAATCCACACCTACGAGCAGTACTTC. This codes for CASSPRPGQGAIHTYEQYF.

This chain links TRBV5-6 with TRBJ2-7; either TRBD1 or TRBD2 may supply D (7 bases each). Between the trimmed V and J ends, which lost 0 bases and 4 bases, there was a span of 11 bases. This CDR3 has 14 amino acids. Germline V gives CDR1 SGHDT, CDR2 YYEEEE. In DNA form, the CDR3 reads TGTGCCAGCAGCTTGGATCAGGGGGGGTACGAGCAGTACTTC. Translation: CASSLDQGGYEQYF.

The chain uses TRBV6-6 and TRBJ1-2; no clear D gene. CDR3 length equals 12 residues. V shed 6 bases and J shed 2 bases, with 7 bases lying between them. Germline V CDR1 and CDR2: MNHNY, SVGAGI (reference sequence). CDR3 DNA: TGTGCCAGCAGGGCACAGAACTATGGCTACACCTTC. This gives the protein CASRAQNYGYTF.

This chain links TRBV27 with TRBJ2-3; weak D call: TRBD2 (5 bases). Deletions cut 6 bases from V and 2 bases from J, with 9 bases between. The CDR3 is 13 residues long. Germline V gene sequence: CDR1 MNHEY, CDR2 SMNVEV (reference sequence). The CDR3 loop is CASRVTNTDTQYF. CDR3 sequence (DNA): TGTGCCAGCAGGGTGACTAACACAGATACGCAGTATTTT.

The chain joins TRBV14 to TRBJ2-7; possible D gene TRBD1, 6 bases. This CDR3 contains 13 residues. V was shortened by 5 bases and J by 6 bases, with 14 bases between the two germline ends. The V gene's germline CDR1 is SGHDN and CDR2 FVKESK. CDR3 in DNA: TGTGCCAGCAGCTTTACAGGGTCAGGCGAGCAGTACTTC. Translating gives CASSFTGSGEQYF.

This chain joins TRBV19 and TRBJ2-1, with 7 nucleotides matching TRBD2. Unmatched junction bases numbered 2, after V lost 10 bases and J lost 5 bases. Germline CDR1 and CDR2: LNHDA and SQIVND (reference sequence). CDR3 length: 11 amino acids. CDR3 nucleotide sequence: TGTGCCATCGGGACTAACAATGAGCAGTTCTTC. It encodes CAIGTNNEQFF.

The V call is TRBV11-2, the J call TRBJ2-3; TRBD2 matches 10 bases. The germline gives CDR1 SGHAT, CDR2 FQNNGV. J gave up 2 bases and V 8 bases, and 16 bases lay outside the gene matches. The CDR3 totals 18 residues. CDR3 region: CASGQPASGGPSTDTQYF. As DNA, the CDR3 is TGTGCCAGCGGCCAGCCGGCTAGCGGGGGCCCCTCCACAGATACGCAGTATTTT.

The DNA for the CDR3 is TGTGCCAGCAGCTTATCGTCCCACTACGAGCAGTACTTC. This codes for CASSLSSHYEQYF. This chain uses TRBV7-3 with TRBJ2-7; D call uncertain. Germline CDR1 SGHTA, CDR2 FQGTGA. The CDR3 has 13 amino acids. The V end was cut by 2 bases, the J end by 3 bases, with 8 bases between. The full variable domain, completed using reference TRBV7-3 and TRBJ2-7, is GAGVSQTPSNKVTEKGKYVELRCDPISGHTALYWYRQSLGQGPEFLIYFQGTGAADDSGLPNDRFFAVRPEGSVSTLKIQRTERGDSAVYLCASSLSSHYEQYFGPGTRLTVT.

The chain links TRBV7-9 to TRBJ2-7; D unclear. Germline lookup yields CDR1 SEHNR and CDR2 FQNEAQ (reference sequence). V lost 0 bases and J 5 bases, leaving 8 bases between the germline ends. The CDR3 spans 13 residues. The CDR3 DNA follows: TGTGCCAGCAGCTTAGCCCTAAGGGACGAGCAGTACTTC. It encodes CASSLALRDEQYF.

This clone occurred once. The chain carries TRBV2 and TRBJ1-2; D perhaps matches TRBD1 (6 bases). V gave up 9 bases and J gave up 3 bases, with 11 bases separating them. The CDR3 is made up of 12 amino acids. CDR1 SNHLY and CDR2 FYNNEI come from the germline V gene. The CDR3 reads CARAGEDYGYTF. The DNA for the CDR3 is TGTGCCAGAGCAGGGGAGGACTATGGCTACACCTTC.

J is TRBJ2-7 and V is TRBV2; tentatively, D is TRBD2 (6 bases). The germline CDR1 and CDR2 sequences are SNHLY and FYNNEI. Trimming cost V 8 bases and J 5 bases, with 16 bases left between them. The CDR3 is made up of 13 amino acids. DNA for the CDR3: TGTGCCAGCCTTAGGAGGCGGGGAGACGAGCAGTACTTC. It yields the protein CASLRRRGDEQYF.

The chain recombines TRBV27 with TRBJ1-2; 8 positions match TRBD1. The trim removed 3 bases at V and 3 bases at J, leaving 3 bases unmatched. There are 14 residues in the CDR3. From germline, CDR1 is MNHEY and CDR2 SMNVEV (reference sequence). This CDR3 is CASSFQQGDYGYTF. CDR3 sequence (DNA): TGTGCCAGCAGTTTCCAACAGGGGGACTATGGCTACACCTTC.

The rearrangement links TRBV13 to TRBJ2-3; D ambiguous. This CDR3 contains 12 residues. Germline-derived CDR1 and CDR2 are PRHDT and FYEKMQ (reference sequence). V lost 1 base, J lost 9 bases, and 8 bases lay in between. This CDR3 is CASSLAGRTQYF. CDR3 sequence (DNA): TGTGCCAGCAGCTTAGCCGGGCGGACGCAGTATTTT.

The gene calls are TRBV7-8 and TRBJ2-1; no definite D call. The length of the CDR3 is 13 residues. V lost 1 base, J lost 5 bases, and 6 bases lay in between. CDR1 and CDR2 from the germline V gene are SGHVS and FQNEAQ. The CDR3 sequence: CASSLEPDNEQFF. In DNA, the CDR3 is TGTGCCAGCAGCTTAGAACCAGACAATGAGCAGTTCTTC.

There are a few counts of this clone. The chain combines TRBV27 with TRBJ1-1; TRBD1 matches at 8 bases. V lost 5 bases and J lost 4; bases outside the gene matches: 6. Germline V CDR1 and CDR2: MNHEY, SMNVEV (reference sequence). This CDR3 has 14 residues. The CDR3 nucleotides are TGTGCCAGCAGTACCCGACAGGGGCCCACTGAAGCTTTCTTT. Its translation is CASSTRQGPTEAFF.

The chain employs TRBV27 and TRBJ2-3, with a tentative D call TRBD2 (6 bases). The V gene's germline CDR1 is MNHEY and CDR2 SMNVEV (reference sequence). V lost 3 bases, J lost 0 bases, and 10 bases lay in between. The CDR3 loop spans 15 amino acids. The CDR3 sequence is CASSFEAGSTDTQYF. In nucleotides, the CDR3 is TGTGCCAGCAGTTTTGAAGCGGGCAGCACAGATACGCAGTATTTT.